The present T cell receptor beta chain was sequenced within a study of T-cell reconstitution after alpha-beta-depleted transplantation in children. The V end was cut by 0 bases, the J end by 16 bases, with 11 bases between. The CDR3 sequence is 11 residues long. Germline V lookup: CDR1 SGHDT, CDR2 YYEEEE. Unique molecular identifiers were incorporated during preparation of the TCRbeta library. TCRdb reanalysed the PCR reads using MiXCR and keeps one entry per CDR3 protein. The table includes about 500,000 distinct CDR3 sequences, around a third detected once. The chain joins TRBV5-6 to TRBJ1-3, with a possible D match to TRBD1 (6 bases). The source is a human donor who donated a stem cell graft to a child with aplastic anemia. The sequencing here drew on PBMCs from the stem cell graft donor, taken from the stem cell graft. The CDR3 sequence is CASSLGRQVYF. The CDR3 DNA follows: TGTGCCAGCAGCTTGGGAAGACAGGTGTATTTT.